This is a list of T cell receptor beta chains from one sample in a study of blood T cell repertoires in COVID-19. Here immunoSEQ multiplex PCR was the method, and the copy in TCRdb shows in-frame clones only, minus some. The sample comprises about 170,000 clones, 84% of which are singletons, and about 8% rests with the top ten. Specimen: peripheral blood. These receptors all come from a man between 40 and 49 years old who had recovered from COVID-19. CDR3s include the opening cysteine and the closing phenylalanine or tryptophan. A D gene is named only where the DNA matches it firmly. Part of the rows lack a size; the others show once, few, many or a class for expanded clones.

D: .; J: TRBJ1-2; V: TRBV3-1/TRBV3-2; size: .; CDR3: CASSPPQGNGYTF; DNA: TGTGCCAGCAGCCCCCCCCAGGGGAACGGCTACACCTTC
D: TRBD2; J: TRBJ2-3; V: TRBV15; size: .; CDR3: CATSSSGRAPDTQYF; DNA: TGTGCCACCAGCAGTAGCGGGAGGGCCCCAGATACGCAGTATTTT
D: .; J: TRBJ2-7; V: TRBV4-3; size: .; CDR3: CASSQGPTGPYEQYF; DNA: TGCGCCAGCAGCCAAGGTCCGACAGGACCCTACGAGCAGTACTTC
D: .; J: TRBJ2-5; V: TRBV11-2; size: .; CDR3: CASSSARVETQYF; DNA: TGTGCCAGCAGCTCGGCCCGGGTAGAGACCCAGTACTTC
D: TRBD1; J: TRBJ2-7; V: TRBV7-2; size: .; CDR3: CASSPQDRDEQYF; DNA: TGTGCCAGCAGCCCCCAGGACAGGGACGAGCAGTACTTC
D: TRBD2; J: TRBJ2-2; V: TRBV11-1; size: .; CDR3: CASSLEIAGVTGELFF; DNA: TGTGCCAGCAGCTTAGAGATAGCGGGGGTTACCGGGGAGCTGTTTTTT
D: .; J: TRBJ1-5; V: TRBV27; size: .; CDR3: CASSPWAGMMQPQHF; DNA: TGTGCCAGCAGTCCCTGGGCGGGTATGATGCAGCCCCAGCATTTT
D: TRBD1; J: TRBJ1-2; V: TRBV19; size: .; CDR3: CASSITGGYGYTF; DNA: TGTGCCAGTAGTATAACAGGGGGCTATGGCTACACCTTC
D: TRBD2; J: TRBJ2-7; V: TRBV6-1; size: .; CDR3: CASSEGLAGRGEQYF; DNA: TGTGCCAGCAGTGAGGGACTAGCGGGGAGGGGCGAGCAGTACTTC
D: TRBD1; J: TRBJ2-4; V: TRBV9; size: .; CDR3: CASSVGTEVSKNIQYF; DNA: TGTGCCAGCAGCGTCGGGACAGAGGTTAGCAAAAACATTCAGTACTTC
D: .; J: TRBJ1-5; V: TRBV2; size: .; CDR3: CASSEARTDQPQHF; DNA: TGTGCCAGCAGTGAAGCAAGGACAGATCAGCCCCAGCATTTT
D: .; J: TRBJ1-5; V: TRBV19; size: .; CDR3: CASSIASGLSNQPQHF; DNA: TGTGCCAGTAGTATAGCGTCGGGGTTAAGCAATCAGCCCCAGCATTTT
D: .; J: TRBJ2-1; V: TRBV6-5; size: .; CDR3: CASTQRYNEQFF; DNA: TGTGCCAGCACCCAGAGGTACAATGAGCAGTTCTTC
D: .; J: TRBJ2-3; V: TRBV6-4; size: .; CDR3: CASSDRGYSTDTQYF; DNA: TGTGCCAGCAGTGATCGAGGGTACAGCACAGATACGCAGTATTTT
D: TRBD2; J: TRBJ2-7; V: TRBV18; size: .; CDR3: CASSPREGTGEQYF; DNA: TGTGCCAGCTCACCCCGGGAGGGAACGGGGGAGCAGTACTTC
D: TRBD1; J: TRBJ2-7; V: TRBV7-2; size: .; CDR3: CASSHLRQGAYEQYF; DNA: TGTGCCAGCAGCCATCTACGCCAGGGGGCTTACGAGCAGTACTTC
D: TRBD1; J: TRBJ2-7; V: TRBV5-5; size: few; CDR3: CASSLEGQGAPGEQYF; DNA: TGTGCCAGCAGCTTAGAGGGCCAGGGGGCGCCGGGCGAGCAGTACTTC
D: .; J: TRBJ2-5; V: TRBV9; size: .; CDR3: CASSPQVSYQETQYF; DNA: TGTGCCAGCAGCCCCCAGGTCAGCTACCAAGAGACCCAGTACTTC
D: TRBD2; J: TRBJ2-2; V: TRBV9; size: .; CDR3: CARAGSFTGELFF; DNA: TGTGCCAGAGCGGGGAGTTTCACCGGGGAGCTGTTTTTT
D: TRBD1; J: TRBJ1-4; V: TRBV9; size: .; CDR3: CASSVAGGFEKLFF; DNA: TGTGCCAGCAGCGTCGCAGGGGGCTTTGAAAAACTGTTTTTT
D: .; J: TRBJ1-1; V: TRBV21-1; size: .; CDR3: CASSKDRGREAFF; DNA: TGTGCCAGCAGCAAAGACCGTGGCAGGGAAGCTTTCTTT
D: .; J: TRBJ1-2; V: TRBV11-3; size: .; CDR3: CASSLTANYGYTF; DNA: TGTGCCAGCAGCTTAACTGCTAACTATGGCTACACCTTC
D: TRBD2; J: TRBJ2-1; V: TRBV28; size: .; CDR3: CASSFSPSGSDEQFF; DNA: TGTGCCAGCAGTTTTTCGCCTAGCGGGAGCGATGAGCAGTTCTTC
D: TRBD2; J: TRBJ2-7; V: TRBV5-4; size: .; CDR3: CASSLGSGSYEQYF; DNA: TGTGCCAGCAGCTTGGGTAGCGGGAGTTACGAGCAGTACTTC
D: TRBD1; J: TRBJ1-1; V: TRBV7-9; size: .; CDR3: CASSLRTGQGSNTEAFF; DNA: TGTGCCAGCAGCTTAAGGACGGGACAGGGGTCGAACACTGAAGCTTTCTTT
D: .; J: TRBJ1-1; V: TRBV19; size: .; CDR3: CASSWAGNTEAFF; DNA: TGTGCCAGTAGTTGGGCAGGGAACACTGAAGCTTTCTTT
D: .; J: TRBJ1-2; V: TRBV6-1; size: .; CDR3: CASSDRHRVANYGYTF; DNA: TGTGCCAGCAGTGACAGACACAGGGTCGCTAACTATGGCTACACCTTC
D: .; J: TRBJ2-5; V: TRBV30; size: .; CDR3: CASQSAGETQYF; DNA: TGTGCCTCCCAGAGCGCGGGGGAGACCCAGTACTTC
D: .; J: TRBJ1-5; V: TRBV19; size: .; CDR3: CASSSLGGSNQPQHF; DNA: TGTGCCAGTAGTTCCCTGGGAGGGAGCAATCAGCCCCAGCATTTT
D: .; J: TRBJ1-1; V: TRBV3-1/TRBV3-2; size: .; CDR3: CASSQMGLTEAFF; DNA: TGTGCCAGCAGCCAAATGGGACTAACTGAAGCTTTCTTT
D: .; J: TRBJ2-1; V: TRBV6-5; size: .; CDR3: CASMPGGSSYNEQFF; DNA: TGTGCCAGCATGCCTGGGGGGAGCTCCTACAATGAGCAGTTCTTC
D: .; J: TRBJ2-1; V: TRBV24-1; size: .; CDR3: CATRGGLGDNEQFF; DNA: TGTGCCACCAGGGGGGGACTTGGGGACAATGAGCAGTTCTTC
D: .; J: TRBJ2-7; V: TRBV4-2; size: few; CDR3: CASSQDRGAVSYEQYF; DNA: TGTGCCAGCAGCCAAGATCGGGGGGCGGTCTCCTACGAGCAGTACTTC
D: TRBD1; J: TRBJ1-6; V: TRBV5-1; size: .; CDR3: CASSPGTGGNSPLHF; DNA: TGCGCCAGCAGCCCGGGGACAGGGGGGAATTCACCCCTCCACTTT
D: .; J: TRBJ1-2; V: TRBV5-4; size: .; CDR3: CASSLDIRGGNYGYTF; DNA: TGTGCCAGCAGCTTGGACATAAGAGGGGGTAACTATGGCTACACCTTC
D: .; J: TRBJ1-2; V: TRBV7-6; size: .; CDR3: CASSRQDSYGYTF; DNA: TGTGCCAGCAGCCGACAGGATTCCTATGGCTACACCTTC
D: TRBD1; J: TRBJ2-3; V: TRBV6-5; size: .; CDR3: CATQGTGQNTQYF; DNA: TGTGCCACCCAAGGGACAGGGCAAAATACGCAGTATTTT
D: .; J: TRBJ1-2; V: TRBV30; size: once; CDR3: CAENRAYGYTF; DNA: TGTGCTGAGAACAGAGCCTATGGCTACACCTTC
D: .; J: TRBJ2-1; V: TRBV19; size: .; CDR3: CASSAGLSYNEQFF; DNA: TGTGCCAGTTCAGCAGGGCTCTCCTACAATGAGCAGTTCTTC
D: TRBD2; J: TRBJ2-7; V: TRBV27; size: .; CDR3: CASSFRTRLNEQYF; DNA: TGTGCCAGCAGTTTTCGGACTAGGCTAAACGAGCAGTACTTC
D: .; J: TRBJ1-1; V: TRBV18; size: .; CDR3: CASSQLMNTEAFF; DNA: TGTGCCAGCTCACAGCTGATGAACACTGAAGCTTTCTTT
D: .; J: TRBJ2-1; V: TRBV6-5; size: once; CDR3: CASSRQKYNEQFF; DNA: TGTGCCAGCAGTCGACAGAAGTACAATGAGCAGTTCTTC
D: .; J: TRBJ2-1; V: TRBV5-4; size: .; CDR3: CASSSGQSSYNEQFF; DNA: TGTGCCAGCAGCTCCGGACAGAGCTCCTACAATGAGCAGTTCTTC
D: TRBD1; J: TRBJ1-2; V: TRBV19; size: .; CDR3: CASSARGQGFGYTF; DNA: TGTGCCAGTAGTGCTCGAGGACAGGGGTTTGGCTACACCTTC
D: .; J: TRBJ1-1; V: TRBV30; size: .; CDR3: CAWKGDTEAFF; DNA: TGTGCCTGGAAAGGGGACACTGAAGCTTTCTTT
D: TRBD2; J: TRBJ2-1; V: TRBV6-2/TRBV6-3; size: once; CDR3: CASSQTSGPAYNEQFF; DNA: TGTGCCAGCAGCCAAACTAGCGGGCCTGCCTACAATGAGCAGTTCTTC
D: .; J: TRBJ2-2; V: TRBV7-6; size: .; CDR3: CASSRTWDTGELFF; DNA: TGTGCCAGCAGCCGGACTTGGGACACCGGGGAGCTGTTTTTT
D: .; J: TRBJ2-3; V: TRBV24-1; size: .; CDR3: CATSALEGLANTDTQYF; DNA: TGTGCCACCAGTGCCCTTGAGGGCCTAGCGAACACAGATACGCAGTATTTT
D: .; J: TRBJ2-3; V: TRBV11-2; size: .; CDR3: CASSSEDYTDTQYF; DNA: TGTGCCAGCAGCTCAGAGGACTACACAGATACGCAGTATTTT
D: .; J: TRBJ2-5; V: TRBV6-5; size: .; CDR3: CASSYSGDETQYF; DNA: TGTGCCAGCAGTTACTCAGGGGATGAGACCCAGTACTTC
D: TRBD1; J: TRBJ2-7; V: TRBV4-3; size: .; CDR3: CASSQDRATGGFYEQYF; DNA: TGCGCCAGCAGCCAAGATCGGGCGACAGGGGGCTTCTACGAGCAGTACTTC
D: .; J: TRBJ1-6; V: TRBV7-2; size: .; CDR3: CASSLEGGSPLHF; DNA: TGTGCCAGCAGCTTAGAGGGAGGTTCACCCCTCCACTTT
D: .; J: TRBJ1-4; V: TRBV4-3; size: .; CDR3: CASSQGPTNEKLFF; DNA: TGCGCCAGCAGCCAGGGCCCAACTAATGAAAAACTGTTTTTT
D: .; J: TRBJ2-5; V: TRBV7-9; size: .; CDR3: CASSLRGETQYF; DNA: TGTGCCAGCAGCTTAAGGGGAGAGACCCAGTACTTC
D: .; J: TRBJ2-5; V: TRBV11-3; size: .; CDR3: CASSLQGRETQYF; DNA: TGTGCCAGCAGCTTGCAGGGCCGGGAGACCCAGTACTTC
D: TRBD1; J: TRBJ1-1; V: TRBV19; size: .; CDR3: CASSIGQGAEAFF; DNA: TGTGCCAGTAGTATTGGACAGGGTGCCGAAGCTTTCTTT
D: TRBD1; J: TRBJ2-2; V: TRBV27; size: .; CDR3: CASREQGAWTGELFF; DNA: TGTGCCAGCAGAGAACAGGGGGCTTGGACCGGGGAGCTGTTTTTT
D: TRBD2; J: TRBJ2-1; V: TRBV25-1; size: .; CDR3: CASSETSGNYNEQFF; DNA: TGTGCCAGCAGTGAGACTAGCGGGAACTACAATGAGCAGTTCTTC